The 25 T cell receptor beta chains in this list originate from one sample, sequenced in a study of cytomegalovirus exposure and HLA in healthy donors. It was with 60 Vbeta and 13 Jbeta primers that the PCR ran. TCRdb keeps only in-frame clones here, not all; method: immunoSEQ multiplex PCR. The repertoire has about 150,000 clones, around nine tenths of them found once; the top ten carry approximately 4.7%. The sequenced material came from PBMCs. These receptor sequences come from a woman aged 30 to 39 in good health and CMV-seronegative.

This rearrangement joins TRBV9 to TRBJ2-7; D ambiguous. This CDR3 region has 14 residues. Trimming stripped 1 base from V and 2 bases from J, with 10 bases between. Germline V gives CDR1 SGDLS, CDR2 YYNGEE. The DNA for the CDR3 is TGTGCCAGCAGCGTACTAGAGACGACCTACGAGCAGTACTTC. Translated, it gives CASSVLETTYEQYF.

CDR3 in amino acids: CASSLRSWTSLSSSYNEQFF. The CDR3 DNA reads as TGCGCCAGCAGCCTCCGAAGTTGGACTAGCCTCTCAAGCTCCTACAATGAGCAGTTCTTC. The chain joins TRBV4-3 to TRBJ2-1; TRBD2 agrees at 8 bases. J lost 0 bases, V lost 4 bases, and 17 bases had no gene match. The CDR3 length is 20 residues. Germline V CDR1 and CDR2: LGHNA, YSLEER.

J is TRBJ2-1 and V is TRBV7-2; 9 positions match TRBD2. The germline CDR1 and CDR2 sequences are SGHTA and FQGNSA. Germline trimming cut 2 bases from V and 7 bases from J; bases unmatched to any gene: 6. This CDR3 spans 15 amino acids. The CDR3 loop reads CASSLSTSGWNEQFF. The CDR3 nucleotides read TGTGCCAGCAGCTTATCTACTAGCGGGTGGAATGAGCAGTTCTTC.

A single count supports this clone. The chain couples TRBV19 to TRBJ1-1; maybe TRBD1 (5 bases). Germline V gene lookup returns CDR1 LNHDA and CDR2 SQIVND (reference sequence). Trimming stripped 6 bases from V and 4 bases from J, with 18 bases between. This CDR3 is built from 15 residues. The chain's CDR3 is CASRNPVEQGTEAFF. The CDR3 DNA follows: TGTGCCAGTAGGAACCCGGTGGAGCAGGGCACTGAAGCTTTCTTT.

The chain uses TRBV28 and TRBJ2-7; 7 positions match TRBD2. CDR3 length equals 15 residues. Germline V gene data show CDR1 as MDHEN and CDR2 as SYDVKM. V shed 2 bases, J shed 2 bases, and the junction held 6 bases outside the gene matches. DNA for the CDR3: TGTGCCAGCAGTTTAACTAGCGATGGTGCCTACGAGCAGTACTTC. It translates to CASSLTSDGAYEQYF.

In this sample, this clone turned up once. The chain recombines TRBV30 with TRBJ2-1; tentatively, D is TRBD2 (5 bases). The germline V gene encodes CDR1 GTSNPN and CDR2 SVGIG (reference sequence). The CDR3 has 14 amino acids. Trimming cost V 2 bases and J 7 bases, with 15 bases left between them. The CDR3 region is CAWSFTRTGNEQFF. CDR3 nucleotide sequence: TGTGCCTGGAGTTTTACTAGAACTGGAAATGAGCAGTTCTTC. Full variable domain (remainder filled in from reference TRBV30 and TRBJ2-1): SQTIHQWPATLVQPVGSPLSLECTVEGTSNPNLYWYRQAAGRGLQLLFYSVGIGQISSEVPQNLSASRPQDRQFILSSKKLLLSDSGFYLCAWSFTRTGNEQFFGPGTRLTVL.

The chain links TRBV5-4 to TRBJ2-3; weak D call: TRBD1 (6 bases). The CDR3 consists of 14 residues. CDR1 SGHNT and CDR2 YYREEE come from the germline V gene (reference sequence). The V gene lost 0 bases and the J gene lost 7 bases, with 12 bases spanning the gap. The CDR3, as DNA: TGTGCCAGCAGCTTGGACCCGAGGGGGAATACGCAGTATTTT. Translation gives CASSLDPRGNTQYF.

The J gene is TRBJ2-3, the V gene TRBV7-2; TRBD2 matches at 8 bases. The germline V gene encodes CDR1 SGHTA and CDR2 FQGNSA. V lost 5 bases, J lost 5 bases, and 15 bases stayed unmatched. The CDR3 has 17 residues. CDR3 loop: CASSLHGFGLAGDTQYF. The DNA for the CDR3 is TGTGCCAGCAGCCTCCATGGCTTCGGCCTAGCGGGAGATACGCAGTATTTT.

The chain is built from TRBV7-9 and TRBJ2-5; D uncertain. Germline V gives CDR1 SEHNR, CDR2 FQNEAQ (reference sequence). This CDR3 contains 14 residues. V lost 1 base to trimming and J lost 1 base, with 7 bases between them. Here the CDR3 reads CASSLVNFQETQYF. The CDR3 DNA sequence: TGTGCCAGCAGCTTAGTAAACTTCCAAGAGACCCAGTACTTC. Full variable domain (remainder filled in from reference TRBV7-9 and TRBJ2-5): DTGVSQNPRHKITKRGQNVTFRCDPISEHNRLYWYRQTLGQGPEFLTYFQNEAQLEKSRLLSDRFSAERPKGSFSTLEIQRTEQGDSAMYLCASSLVNFQETQYFGPGTRLLVL.

This chain uses TRBV7-9 with TRBJ2-7; D unresolved. The CDR3 runs 13 residues. Trimming left V 3 bases short and J 4 bases short, with 10 bases between. Germline loops: CDR1 SEHNR, CDR2 FQNEAQ (reference sequence). The CDR3 loop reads CASSLTPSYEQYF. The CDR3 DNA reads as TGTGCCAGCAGCTTGACTCCCTCTTACGAGCAGTACTTC.

The rearrangement uses TRBV6-5 and TRBJ1-2; 7 bases align to TRBD1. The V and J ends lost 5 bases and 5 bases, in that order; junction bases with no gene match: 8. Germline V gene data show CDR1 as MNHEY and CDR2 as SVGAGI. CDR3 length: 14 residues. CDR3 nucleotide sequence: TGTGCCAGCAGTCATCAGGGGGGATCATATGGCTACACCTTC. The encoded protein is CASSHQGGSYGYTF.

V is TRBV11-2 and J is TRBJ1-6; no reliable D call. Looked up from germline, CDR1 is SGHAT and CDR2 is FQNNGV. Deletions cut 6 bases from V and 8 bases from J, with 11 bases between. The CDR3 covers 13 residues. The CDR3 nucleotides are TGTGCCAGCAGACTCAACGAGGATTCACCCCTCCACTTT. It yields the protein CASRLNEDSPLHF.

V and J are TRBV7-9 and TRBJ1-5; D not resolved. The CDR3 has 15 amino acids. Between the trimmed V and J ends, which lost 2 bases and 4 bases, there was a span of 12 bases. CDR1 SEHNR and CDR2 FQNEAQ come from the germline V gene (reference sequence). The CDR3: CASSLSGSTNQPQHF. The CDR3 nucleotides are TGTGCCAGCAGCTTAAGCGGCAGCACGAATCAGCCCCAGCATTTT.

The rearrangement links TRBV19 to TRBJ2-7, with 9 bases aligning to TRBD1. The germline gives CDR1 LNHDA, CDR2 SQIVND (reference sequence). Losses at the gene ends were 4 bases for V and 3 bases for J; bases not matched to a gene: 4. The CDR3 has 14 residues. For the CDR3, the DNA is TGTGCCAGTAGTAAACCGGGACAGGGCTACGAGCAGTACTTC. This sequence encodes CASSKPGQGYEQYF.

The rearrangement joins TRBV13 to TRBJ2-2; 12 bases match TRBD2. After removal of 5 bases from V and 2 bases from J, the junction contained 15 bases not matched to a gene. Germline V gives CDR1 PRHDT, CDR2 FYEKMQ (reference sequence). The CDR3 spans 20 residues. This chain's CDR3 is CASSPTLAGGPASNTGELFF. The DNA of the CDR3 is TGTGCCAGCAGCCCAACACTAGCGGGGGGCCCCGCCTCAAACACCGGGGAGCTGTTTTTT.

This clone appeared a few times. V and J are TRBV7-6 and TRBJ2-3; the D gene is possibly TRBD1 (6 bases). Trimming stripped 2 bases from V and 2 bases from J, with 11 bases between. The CDR3 sequence is 15 residues long. Germline CDR1 is SGHVS and CDR2 is FNYEAQ. The CDR3 nucleotides read TGTGCCAGCAGCTTATACCGGACAGTCACAGATACGCAGTATTTT. It translates to CASSLYRTVTDTQYF.

This chain connects TRBV5-6 to TRBJ2-1, with 7 bases matching TRBD2. This CDR3 is 14 amino acids long. Germline lookup yields CDR1 SGHDT and CDR2 YYEEEE. V gave up 0 bases and J gave up 8 bases; unmatched junction bases: 5. In DNA, the CDR3 is TGTGCCAGCAGCTTGGCCGGCGGGAGTGATGAGCAGTTCTTC. This gives the protein CASSLAGGSDEQFF.

This sequence joins TRBV7-6 and TRBJ2-3, with 8 bases identical to TRBD2. Germline lookup yields CDR1 SGHVS and CDR2 FNYEAQ. Trimming removed 4 bases from V and 0 bases from J; junction bases left unmatched: 3. The CDR3 runs 15 residues. The CDR3 region has the DNA TGTGCCAGCAGCTATAGCGGGACTAGCACAGATACGCAGTATTTT. It translates to CASSYSGTSTDTQYF.

Here the CDR3 reads CASSRGQGETINPGYTF. CDR3 sequence (DNA): TGTGCCAGCAGTCGAGGACAGGGTGAGACTATTAACCCTGGCTACACCTTC. V usage is TRBV7-6 and J usage is TRBJ1-2; 8 nucleotides line up with TRBD1. This CDR3 spans 17 amino acids. V dropped 6 bases and J dropped 7; count of bases not matched to a gene: 19. Germline V gives CDR1 SGHVS, CDR2 FNYEAQ.

The chain couples TRBV7-2 to TRBJ2-7, with 7 positions matching TRBD2. This CDR3 has 11 amino acids. V dropped 5 bases and J dropped 6; count of bases not matched to a gene: 1. In germline, CDR1 is SGHTA, CDR2 FQGNSA. CDR3 residues: CASSGGGEQYF. In DNA form, the CDR3 reads TGTGCCAGCAGCGGGGGGGGCGAGCAGTACTTC.

The chain couples TRBV5-1 to TRBJ2-7; D possibly corresponds to TRBD1 (5 bases). Germline loops: CDR1 SGHRS, CDR2 YFSETQ. This CDR3 has 12 residues. Trimming removed 4 bases at V and 6 bases at J, with 11 bases between. The DNA of the CDR3 is TGCGCCAGCAGCGGGGCTTGTGCCGAGCAGTACTTC. Translation gives CASSGACAEQYF.

The chain joins TRBV2 to TRBJ2-2, with 8 bases fitting TRBD1. The junction had 11 bases not matched to a gene; V was cut back by 3 bases and J by 8 bases. The CDR3 is 16 residues long. Germline CDR1 and CDR2: SNHLY and FYNNEI. CDR3: CASSEERTGLAGELFF. The CDR3 DNA is TGTGCCAGCAGTGAGGAGCGGACAGGGTTGGCTGGGGAGCTGTTTTTT.

This chain joins TRBV28 and TRBJ2-2, with D possibly TRBD1 on 7 matching bases. V lost 5 bases and J 4 bases, leaving 14 bases between the germline ends. From germline, CDR1 is MDHEN and CDR2 SYDVKM. This CDR3 comprises 15 residues. Written as DNA, the CDR3 is TGTGCCAGCAGTCACAGGGGAGGTGGCACCGGGGAGCTGTTTTTT. Protein: CASSHRGGGTGELFF.

The chain uses TRBV4-1 and TRBJ1-3; TRBD1 aligns across 8 bases. Trimming removed 0 bases from V and 4 bases from J; junction bases left unmatched: 8. This CDR3 region has 17 residues. Per the germline V gene, CDR1 is MGHRA and CDR2 is YSYEKL. Written as DNA, the CDR3 is TGCGCCAGCAGCCAAGATGGTCGACAGGGGTCAGGAAACACCATATATTTT. Protein sequence: CASSQDGRQGSGNTIYF.

In this sample, this clone turned up a few times. The chain's CDR3 is CASSQAPGQGITGELFF. CDR3 bases: TGCGCCAGCAGCCAGGCACCGGGACAGGGGATCACCGGGGAGCTGTTTTTT. The chain employs TRBV4-1 and TRBJ2-2; 10 nucleotides align to TRBD1. CDR3 length: 17 amino acids. The V and J ends lost 3 bases and 4 bases, in that order; junction bases with no gene match: 8. Germline assignment: CDR1 MGHRA and CDR2 YSYEKL.